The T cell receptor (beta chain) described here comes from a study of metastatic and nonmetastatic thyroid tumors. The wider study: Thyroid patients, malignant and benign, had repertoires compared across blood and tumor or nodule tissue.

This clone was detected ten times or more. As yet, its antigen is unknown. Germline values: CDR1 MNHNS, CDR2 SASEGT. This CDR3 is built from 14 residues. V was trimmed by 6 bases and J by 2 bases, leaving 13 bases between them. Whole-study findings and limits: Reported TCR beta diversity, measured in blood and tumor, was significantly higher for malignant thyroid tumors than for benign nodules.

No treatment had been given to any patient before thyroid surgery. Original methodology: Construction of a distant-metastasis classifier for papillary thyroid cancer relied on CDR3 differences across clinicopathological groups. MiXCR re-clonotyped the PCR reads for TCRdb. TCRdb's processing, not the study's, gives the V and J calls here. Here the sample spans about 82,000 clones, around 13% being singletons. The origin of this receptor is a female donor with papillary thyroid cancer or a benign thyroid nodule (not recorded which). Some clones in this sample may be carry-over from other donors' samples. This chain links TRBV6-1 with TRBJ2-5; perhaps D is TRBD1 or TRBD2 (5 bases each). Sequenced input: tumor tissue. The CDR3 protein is CASSQGTVQETQYF. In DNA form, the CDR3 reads TGTGCCAGCAGCCAAGGGACGGTACAAGAGACCCAGTACTTC.